The clone carrying this T cell receptor beta chain was detected only a few times. Its antigen is not identified. This entry is derived from a study of beta chain features in type 1 diabetes. Reverse transcription of all isolated RNA meant that expressed TCRB transcripts were sequenced. Produced via immunoSEQ multiplex PCR; TCRdb's table is partial and in-frame only. The table includes roughly 230,000 clones, roughly a tenth detected once. Germline CDR1 reads SNHLY; CDR2 reads FYNNEI. This CDR3 is built from 13 residues. Trimming shortened V by 6 bases and J by 3 bases, and 8 bases separated the two germline ends. Study-wide results and caveats: Shortening that was moderate but significant affected the TCRB CDR3s of Type 1 diabetes patients in all four CD4+ subsets. Although PCR might favor shorter templates, it would do so equally in patients and controls.

The sample was naive CD4+ T cells from blood. This TCR was recovered from a young man with type 1 diabetes. J is TRBJ2-2 and V is TRBV2; D is unresolved. The CDR3 nucleotides are TGTGCCAGCAGGCAGGCCCACACCGGGGAGCTGTTTTTT. The encoded protein is CASRQAHTGELFF.